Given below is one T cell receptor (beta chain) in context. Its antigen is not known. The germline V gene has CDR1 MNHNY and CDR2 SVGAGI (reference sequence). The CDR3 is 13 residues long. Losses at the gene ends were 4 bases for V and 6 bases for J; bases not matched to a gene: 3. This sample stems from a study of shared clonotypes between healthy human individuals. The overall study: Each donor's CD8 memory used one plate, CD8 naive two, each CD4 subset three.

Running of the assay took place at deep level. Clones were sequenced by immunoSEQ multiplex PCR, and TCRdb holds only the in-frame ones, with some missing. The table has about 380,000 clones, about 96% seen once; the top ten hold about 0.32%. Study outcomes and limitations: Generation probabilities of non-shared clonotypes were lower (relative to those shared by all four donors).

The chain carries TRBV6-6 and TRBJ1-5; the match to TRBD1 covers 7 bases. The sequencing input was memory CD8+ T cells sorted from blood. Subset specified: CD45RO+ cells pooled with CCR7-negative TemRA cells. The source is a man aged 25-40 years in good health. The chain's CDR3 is CASSLTGLQPQHF. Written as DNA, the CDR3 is TGTGCCAGCAGTTTGACAGGGCTTCAGCCCCAGCATTTT.